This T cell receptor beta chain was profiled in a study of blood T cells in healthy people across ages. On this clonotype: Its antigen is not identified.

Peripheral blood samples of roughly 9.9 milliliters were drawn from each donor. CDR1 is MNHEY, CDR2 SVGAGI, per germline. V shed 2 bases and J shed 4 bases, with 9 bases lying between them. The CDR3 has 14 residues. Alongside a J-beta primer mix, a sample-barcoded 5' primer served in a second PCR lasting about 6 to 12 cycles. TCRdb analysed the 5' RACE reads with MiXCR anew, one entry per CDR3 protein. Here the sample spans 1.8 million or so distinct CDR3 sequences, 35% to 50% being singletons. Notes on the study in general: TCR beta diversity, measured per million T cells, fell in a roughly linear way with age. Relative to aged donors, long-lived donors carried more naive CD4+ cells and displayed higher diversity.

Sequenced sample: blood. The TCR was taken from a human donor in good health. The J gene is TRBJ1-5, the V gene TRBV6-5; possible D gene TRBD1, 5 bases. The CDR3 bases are TGTGCCAGCAGTTACAGGAGGGGAAATCAGCCCCAGCATTTT. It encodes CASSYRRGNQPQHF.